This record looks at one TCR beta chain sequence and its context. Antigen: not known. The germline V gene has CDR1 SGHDT and CDR2 YYEEEE. The V end lost 0 bases, the J end lost 1 base, and 11 bases lay between the germline ends. This CDR3 has 16 amino acids. Donors consisted of healthy bone marrow donors. The primer mix had 60 Vbeta and 13 Jbeta primers. The protocol was immunoSEQ multiplex PCR, while the TCRdb copy is restricted to in-frame clones and leaves out a portion. The table has about 270,000 clones, around two thirds seen once. This sample is part of a study of cytomegalovirus exposure and HLA in healthy donors. The study, taken as a whole, reports: Previous analysis showed most TCR beta V segments were productive about 87% or about 30% of the time. Sequence variants that were highly shared formed a cluster that was likely a sequencing artifact. TCR sequences were mostly rare, though some public TCRs occurred in many donors.

The receptor's source is a female donor in good health and CMV-seronegative. The V call is TRBV5-6, the J call TRBJ2-1; D unresolved. Sequencing was done on a sample of PBMCs. The CDR3 protein is CASSLGSRGSYNEQFF. The CDR3, as DNA: TGTGCCAGCAGCTTGGGCTCTCGCGGATCCTACAATGAGCAGTTCTTC.